This entry lists 32 T cell receptor beta chains sequenced from one sample in a study of beta chain features in type 1 diabetes. Investigators reverse transcribed all isolated RNA, so they sequenced expressed TCRB transcripts. The protocol was immunoSEQ multiplex PCR, while the TCRdb copy is restricted to in-frame clones and leaves out a portion. The sample yields 330,000 or so clones, 12% to 15% seen once. Sequenced sample: central memory CD4+ T cells from blood. These receptors originate from a man younger than 40 in good health.

This clone was seen a few times. The chain carries TRBV14 and TRBJ2-3; maybe TRBD2 (7 bases). This CDR3 has 16 amino acids. V lost 4 bases and J 4 bases, leaving 18 bases between the germline ends. Germline V gene sequence: CDR1 SGHDN, CDR2 FVKESK. This chain's CDR3 is CASSPWGGVSADTQYF. CDR3 in DNA: TGTGCCAGCAGCCCGTGGGGGGGCGTTTCGGCAGATACGCAGTATTTT.

The J gene is TRBJ1-1, the V gene TRBV5-1; possibly TRBD1 for D (5 bases). This CDR3 is 16 amino acids long. V was trimmed by 1 base and J by 5 bases, leaving 18 bases between them. Germline V lookup: CDR1 SGHRS, CDR2 YFSETQ. The CDR3 sequence is CASSLSLGQGRTEAFF. CDR3 coding DNA: TGCGCCAGCAGCTTGAGTCTCGGCCAGGGCCGGACTGAAGCTTTCTTT.

The chain recombines TRBV4-2 with TRBJ2-3, with D perhaps being TRBD1 or TRBD2 (5 bases each). V shed 1 base and J shed 4 bases, with 12 bases lying between them. Germline values: CDR1 LGHNA, CDR2 YNFKEQ. The CDR3 has 15 amino acids. Here the CDR3 reads CASSQAFGTADTQYF. CDR3 nucleotides: TGTGCCAGCAGCCAAGCCTTCGGGACCGCAGATACGCAGTATTTT.

This clone has just a few counts. V gene TRBV19 combines with J gene TRBJ2-5; 7 nucleotides align to TRBD1. Trimming took 4 bases from V and 6 from J; bases not matched to a gene: 14. The CDR3 contains 16 residues. Germline V gene sequence: CDR1 LNHDA, CDR2 SQIVND (reference sequence). DNA of the CDR3: TGTGCCAGTAGTACCTCCCGTACAGGGGTGGGGCAGACCCAGTACTTC. Residues: CASSTSRTGVGQTQYF.

The chain combines TRBV30 with TRBJ2-1, with 7 bases lining up with TRBD2. CDR3 size: 15 residues. The V gene end was trimmed by 5 bases and the J gene end by 4 bases; junction bases not matched to a gene: 11. In germline, CDR1 is GTSNPN, CDR2 SVGIG (reference sequence). CDR3 DNA sequence: TGTGCCTGGGGGGGGGATGTTCGCCTTTACAATGAGCAGTTCTTC. It encodes CAWGGDVRLYNEQFF.

This clone appeared a few times. The J gene is TRBJ2-2, the V gene TRBV6-6, with a weak D call TRBD2 (5 bases). V shed 11 bases and J shed 8 bases, with 9 bases lying between them. Germline V gives CDR1 MNHNY, CDR2 SVGAGI (reference sequence). CDR3 length equals 10 residues. The CDR3 DNA is TGTGCCGGAGGAGTGGGGGAGCTGTTTTTT. Protein product: CAGGVGELFF.

The chain recombines TRBV11-3 with TRBJ2-7, with 8 bases that match TRBD2. Trimming took 5 bases from V and 2 from J; bases not matched to a gene: 14. CDR3 length: 17 amino acids. Germline assignment: CDR1 SGHNT and CDR2 YENEEA. Written as DNA, the CDR3 is TGTGCCAGCAGCCCTCCCTCTACGTTTAGCGGGACCTACGAGCAGTACGTC. This codes for CASSPPSTFSGTYEQYV.

In this sample, this clone turned up a few times. V usage is TRBV4-3 and J usage is TRBJ2-3; D gene unclear. V was clipped by 0 bases and J by 0 bases, with 13 bases between them. The CDR3 extends over 17 amino acids. Germline loops: CDR1 LGHNA, CDR2 YSLEER. CDR3 DNA sequence: TGCGCCAGCAGCCAAGATTCGGGCACGGTTAGCACAGATACGCAGTATTTT. Translated, it gives CASSQDSGTVSTDTQYF.

This clone appeared a few times. The V gene is TRBV29-1, the J gene TRBJ2-3, with D unresolved. There are 13 residues in the CDR3. Trimming took off 8 bases at V and 4 bases at J, with 16 bases between the two ends. Germline CDR1 is SQVTM and CDR2 is ANQGSEA. The CDR3 nucleotides read TGCAGCCCGCCCTCAATGACTCCAGATACGCAGTATTTT. Translated: CSPPSMTPDTQYF.

V is TRBV2 and J is TRBJ2-2; possibly TRBD1 for D (6 bases). The CDR3 extends over 13 amino acids. Trimming took off 6 bases at V and 7 bases at J, with 12 bases between the two ends. The V gene's germline CDR1 is SNHLY and CDR2 FYNNEI. CDR3 nucleotides: TGTGCCAGCAGGGTTACAGGGTTCGGGGAGCTGTTTTTT. Translated, it gives CASRVTGFGELFF.

This clone was counted only a few times. The chain employs TRBV7-7 and TRBJ2-5; possibly TRBD1 or TRBD2 for D (5 bases each). Trimming pared 5 bases from V and 3 bases from J, leaving 7 bases between. Germline values: CDR1 SSHAT, CDR2 FNYEAQ (reference sequence). CDR3 length: 12 amino acids. The DNA of the CDR3 is TGTGCCAGCAGCCGGGGCAAAGAGACCCAGTACTTC. Protein sequence: CASSRGKETQYF.

There are a few counts of this clone. This chain links TRBV6-5 with TRBJ2-7; D is unclear. There are 14 residues in the CDR3. V lost 0 bases and J 3 bases, leaving 9 bases between the germline ends. Per the germline V gene, CDR1 is MNHEY and CDR2 is SVGAGI. The CDR3 bases are TGTGCCAGCAGTTACTCACGTTCTAACTACGAGCAGTACGTC. Its protein product is CASSYSRSNYEQYV.

This clone was detected only a few times. This chain uses TRBV7-9 with TRBJ2-1; 7 bases are a match to TRBD2. Germline V CDR1 and CDR2: SEHNR, FQNEAQ (reference sequence). The J segment lost 7 bases and the V segment lost 2 bases, leaving 11 bases of the junction unmatched. The CDR3 sequence is 16 residues long. CDR3 region: CASSLPGGGSKNEQFF. In DNA form, the CDR3 reads TGTGCCAGCAGCTTACCCGGCGGCGGGAGTAAAAATGAGCAGTTCTTC. The complete variable domain, with remaining parts taken from reference TRBV7-9 and TRBJ2-1, reads DTGVSQNPRHKITKRGQNVTFRCDPISEHNRLYWYRQTLGQGPEFLTYFQNEAQLEKSRLLSDRFSAERPKGSFSTLEIQRTEQGDSAMYLCASSLPGGGSKNEQFFGPGTRLTVL.

The chain is built from TRBV5-1 and TRBJ1-3, with 9 bases matching TRBD1. The CDR3 contains 17 residues. Germline V gene data show CDR1 as SGHRS and CDR2 as YFSETQ. After removal of 1 base from V and 0 bases from J, the junction contained 5 bases not matched to a gene. CDR3 nucleotides: TGCGCCAGCAGCTTGACAGGGGGCGCGGTCTCTGGAAACACCATATATTTT. Protein sequence: CASSLTGGAVSGNTIYF. Drawing the rest from reference TRBV5-1 and TRBJ1-3, the complete variable domain is KAGVTQTPRYLIKTRGQQVTLSCSPISGHRSVSWYQQTPGQGLQFLFEYFSETQRNKGNFPGRFSGRQFSNSRSEMNVSTLELGDSALYLCASSLTGGAVSGNTIYFGEGSWLTVV.

This clone was observed a handful of times. V gene TRBV6-5 combines with J gene TRBJ2-3, with D possibly TRBD1 on 5 matching bases. CDR3 size: 14 residues. V gave up 6 bases and J gave up 4 bases, with 14 bases separating them. The V gene's germline CDR1 is MNHEY and CDR2 SVGAGI. The CDR3 loop is CASRTTGWADTQYF. The CDR3 region has the DNA TGTGCCAGCAGGACCACAGGTTGGGCAGATACGCAGTATTTT.

The chain uses TRBV1 and TRBJ2-1; TRBD1 was called by the table and not checked on the DNA. TRBV1 constitutes a pseudogene. This CDR3 region has 15 residues. The DNA for the CDR3 is TGCACCAGCACCTCAACCGCCGCTCAGAACAATGAGCAGTTCTTC. Its protein is CTSTSTAAQNNEQFF.

This clone was found many times. This chain connects TRBV12-2 to TRBJ1-1. TRBV12-2 is tagged as a pseudogene. There are 12 residues in the CDR3. The CDR3 spells CASRLSPPEAFF. The CDR3 DNA is TGTGCAAGTCGCTTATCTCCCCCAGAAGCTTTCTTT.

The genes are TRBV11-3 and TRBJ2-3, with D uncertain. Trimming shortened V by 1 base and J by 0 bases, and 14 bases separated the two germline ends. Germline-derived CDR1 and CDR2 are SGHNT and YENEEA. The CDR3 extends over 17 amino acids. The CDR3 sequence: CASSLGSAGSSTDTQYF. DNA of the CDR3: TGTGCCAGCAGCTTAGGATCGGCAGGCTCTAGCACAGATACGCAGTATTTT.

The J gene is TRBJ1-5, the V gene TRBV6-5; possibly TRBD1 for D (6 bases). Germline V gene sequence: CDR1 MNHEY, CDR2 SVGAGI. CDR3 length equals 15 residues. Trimming stripped 5 bases from V and 2 bases from J, with 13 bases between. CDR3 bases: TGTGCCAGCAGTCCGCCAGGGGACCGCAATCAGCCCCAGCATTTT. It codes for CASSPPGDRNQPQHF.

The chain couples TRBV2 to TRBJ1-1; D is ambiguous. The CDR3 has 12 amino acids. V lost 8 bases and J 3 bases, leaving 10 bases between the germline ends. In germline, CDR1 is SNHLY, CDR2 FYNNEI. CDR3 DNA: TGTGCCAGCGCCACAAGGGACACTGAAGCTTTCTTT. It translates to CASATRDTEAFF.

The sample holds a few counts of this clone. The chain links TRBV10-2 to TRBJ2-7, with 8 positions matching TRBD1. The CDR3 is 14 residues long. Germline loops: CDR1 WSHSY, CDR2 SAAADI. The J segment lost 4 bases and the V segment lost 10 bases, leaving 12 bases of the junction unmatched. The CDR3, as DNA: TGCGCCACCTCACCCCGGACAGGGACGTACGAGCAGTACTTC. Protein: CATSPRTGTYEQYF.

This clone was seen at least ten times. The V and J genes are TRBV7-9 and TRBJ1-3, with no clear D. V lost 5 bases and J lost 4, with 3 bases in between. Germline V gene sequence: CDR1 SEHNR, CDR2 FQNEAQ (reference sequence). The CDR3 is 11 amino acids. The CDR3 DNA reads TGTGCCAGCAGCCGCGGAAACACCATATATTTT. The encoded protein is CASSRGNTIYF.

The rearrangement links TRBV10-3 to TRBJ1-2, with TRBD1 identical over 7 bases. CDR1 is ENHRY and CDR2 is SYGVKD in the germline V gene. The CDR3 sequence is 15 residues long. J lost 8 bases, V lost 4 bases, and 13 bases had no gene match. In DNA, the CDR3 is TGTGCCATCAGTGGGATAGACAGGGCTCATGGGGGCTACACCTTC. Its protein is CAISGIDRAHGGYTF.

In its sample, this clone was seen a few times. The chain recombines TRBV6-5 with TRBJ2-3; 7 positions agree with TRBD2. V lost 4 bases, J lost 2 bases, and 3 bases stayed unmatched. CDR1 is MNHEY, CDR2 SVGAGI, per germline. The CDR3 contains 14 residues. Here the CDR3 DNA reads TGTGCCAGCAGTTGGCGGGGGTACACAGATACGCAGTATTTT. This sequence encodes CASSWRGYTDTQYF.

This chain uses TRBV6-5 with TRBJ2-4; D gene uncertain. Germline V gene data show CDR1 as MNHEY and CDR2 as SVGAGI. The CDR3 consists of 12 residues. V lost 4 bases, J lost 9 bases, and 10 bases lay in between. The CDR3 reads CASSSQLSIQYF. The CDR3 nucleotides are TGTGCCAGCAGTTCACAACTTAGCATTCAGTACTTC.

The V call is TRBV5-1, the J call TRBJ2-2; perhaps TRBD2 as D (5 bases). Trimming shortened V by 5 bases and J by 2 bases, and 13 bases separated the two germline ends. This CDR3 has 15 amino acids. Germline V gives CDR1 SGHRS, CDR2 YFSETQ. The CDR3 here is CASRPRTGNTGELFF. CDR3 in DNA: TGCGCCAGCAGACCTCGGACTGGAAACACCGGGGAGCTGTTTTTT.

J is TRBJ2-7 and V is TRBV18; 7 positions agree with TRBD1. The CDR3 loop spans 16 amino acids. Germline-derived CDR1 and CDR2 are KGHSH and LQKENI. V lost 4 bases, J lost 6 bases, and 15 bases stayed unmatched. In DNA form, the CDR3 reads TGTGCCAGCTCACTAACCCCAATGACAGGGCCTATCGAGCAGTACTTC. Protein sequence: CASSLTPMTGPIEQYF.

The genes are TRBV6-5 and TRBJ2-1; D unclear. The germline V gene encodes CDR1 MNHEY and CDR2 SVGAGI. There are 12 residues in the CDR3. V dropped 5 bases and J dropped 6 bases, with 8 bases sitting between them. The CDR3 coding sequence is TGTGCCAGCAGTCACCCTAGCAATGAGCAGTTCTTC. Its translation: CASSHPSNEQFF.

This clone occurred many times. The CDR3 reads CSASFEQFF. The CDR3 DNA sequence: TGCAGTGCTAGTTTTGAGCAGTTCTTC. The chain joins TRBV20-1 to TRBJ2-1, with D uncertain. CDR1 is DFQATT and CDR2 is SNEGSKA in the germline V gene (reference sequence). This CDR3 has 9 amino acids. Between the trimmed V and J ends, which lost 3 bases and 9 bases, there was a span of 3 bases.

The chain couples TRBV28 to TRBJ1-1; weak D call: TRBD1 (6 bases). Trimming pared 6 bases from V and 1 base from J, leaving 12 bases between. The CDR3 has 14 amino acids. The germline V gene encodes CDR1 MDHEN and CDR2 SYDVKM. The CDR3 nucleotides read TGTGCCAGCAGAAAGGGGGAGGGGAACACTGAAGCTTTCTTT. This gives the protein CASRKGEGNTEAFF.

This clone was detected only a few times. V gene TRBV15 combines with J gene TRBJ1-3; D remains ambiguous. Germline lookup yields CDR1 LNHNV and CDR2 YYDKDF (reference sequence). V was clipped by 0 bases and J by 0 bases, with 15 bases between them. This CDR3 spans 18 amino acids. CDR3 protein: CATSRDLKDLLSGNTIYF. The CDR3 DNA follows: TGTGCCACCAGCAGAGATCTTAAGGATCTGCTCTCTGGAAACACCATATATTTT.

This clone was recorded many times. This chain links TRBV21-1 with TRBJ2-4; TRBD2 is the table's D call, not checked against the DNA. TRBV21-1 is reported as a pseudogene. This CDR3 has 17 amino acids. CDR3 in amino acids: CASSKARWREAKNIQYF. The CDR3 DNA reads as TGTGCCAGCAGCAAAGCGAGGTGGAGGGAGGCCAAAAACATTCAGTACTTC.